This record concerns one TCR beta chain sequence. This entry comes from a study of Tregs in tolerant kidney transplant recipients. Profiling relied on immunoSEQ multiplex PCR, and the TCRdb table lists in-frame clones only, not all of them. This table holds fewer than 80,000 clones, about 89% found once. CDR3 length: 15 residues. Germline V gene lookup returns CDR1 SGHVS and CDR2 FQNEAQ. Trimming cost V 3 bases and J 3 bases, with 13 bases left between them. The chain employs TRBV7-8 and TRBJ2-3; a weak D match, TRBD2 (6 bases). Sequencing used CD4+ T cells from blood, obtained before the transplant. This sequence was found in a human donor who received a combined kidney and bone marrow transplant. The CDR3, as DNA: TGTGCCAGCAGCTTTATACCGGGACTGACAGATACGCAGTATTTT. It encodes CASSFIPGLTDTQYF.